This T cell receptor (beta chain) stems from a study of CD8 T cells in ankylosing spondylitis. Study conclusions and caveats: Seemingly distinctive of ankylosing spondylitis blood was a TCR beta motif formed by eight highly homologous variants.

V dropped 7 bases and J dropped 5 bases, with 11 bases sitting between them. The CDR3 length is 12 residues. In regard to this clonotype: The antigen remains undetermined.

TCRdb re-called the 5' RACE reads through MiXCR, storing one row per CDR3 protein. The table has roughly 200,000 distinct CDR3 sequences, about 26% seen once. The V and J genes are TRBV12-3 or TRBV12-4 and TRBJ1-2, with unresolved D. This receptor was obtained from a male donor with ankylosing spondylitis or in good health (not recorded which). Sequencing was performed on blood, either unsorted or a sorted T cell fraction (not recorded which). The chain's CDR3 is CASNSRKYGYTF. Written as DNA, the CDR3 is TGTGCCAGCAACAGTCGCAAATATGGCTACACCTTC.